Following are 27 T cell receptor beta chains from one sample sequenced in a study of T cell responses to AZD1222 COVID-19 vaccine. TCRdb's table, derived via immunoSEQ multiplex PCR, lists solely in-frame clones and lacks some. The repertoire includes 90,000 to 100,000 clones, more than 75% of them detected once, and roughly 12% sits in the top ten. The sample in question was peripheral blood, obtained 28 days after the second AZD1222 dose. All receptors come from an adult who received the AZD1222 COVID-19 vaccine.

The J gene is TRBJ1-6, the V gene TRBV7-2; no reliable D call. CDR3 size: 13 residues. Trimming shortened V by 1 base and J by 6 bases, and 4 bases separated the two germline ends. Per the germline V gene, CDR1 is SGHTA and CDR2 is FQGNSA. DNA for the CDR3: TGTGCCAGCAGCTTAGGGTTTAATTCACCCCTCCACTTT. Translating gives CASSLGFNSPLHF.

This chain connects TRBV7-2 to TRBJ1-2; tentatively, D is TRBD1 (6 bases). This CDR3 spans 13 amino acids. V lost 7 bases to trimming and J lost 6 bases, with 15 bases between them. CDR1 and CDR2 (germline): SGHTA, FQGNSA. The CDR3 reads CASIRGGGDGYTF. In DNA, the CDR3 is TGTGCCAGCATCCGAGGAGGGGGGGATGGCTACACCTTC.

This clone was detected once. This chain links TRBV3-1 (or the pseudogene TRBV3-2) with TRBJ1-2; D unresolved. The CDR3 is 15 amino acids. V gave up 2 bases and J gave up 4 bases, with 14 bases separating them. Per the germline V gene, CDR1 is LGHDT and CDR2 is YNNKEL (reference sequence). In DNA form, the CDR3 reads TGTGCCAGCAGCCAAACCTTCTCAGGTGGCTATGGCTACACCTTC. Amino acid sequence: CASSQTFSGGYGYTF.

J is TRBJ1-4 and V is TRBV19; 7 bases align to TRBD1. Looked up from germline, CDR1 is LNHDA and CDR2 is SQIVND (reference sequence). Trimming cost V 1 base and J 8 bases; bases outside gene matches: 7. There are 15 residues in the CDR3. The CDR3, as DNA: TGTGCCAGTAGTATAGGGGGACAGCCGGGAGAAAAACTGTTTTTT. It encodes CASSIGGQPGEKLFF.

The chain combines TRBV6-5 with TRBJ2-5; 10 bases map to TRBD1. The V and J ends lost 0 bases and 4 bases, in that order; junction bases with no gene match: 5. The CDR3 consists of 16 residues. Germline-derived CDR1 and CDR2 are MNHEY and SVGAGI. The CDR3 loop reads CASSYSGTGVGETQYF. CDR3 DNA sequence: TGTGCCAGCAGTTACTCAGGGACAGGGGTGGGAGAGACCCAGTACTTC.

The CDR3 sequence is CASSDWVVSLGGAFF. The CDR3 DNA reads as TGTGCCAGCAGTGATTGGGTGGTCTCACTCGGGGGAGCTTTCTTT. The chain joins TRBV25-1 to TRBJ1-1; tentative D call: TRBD1 (5 bases). The CDR3 totals 15 residues. V was cut by 3 bases and J by 10 bases, with 21 bases left in between. The germline gives CDR1 MGHDK, CDR2 SYGVNS. The full variable domain, rest sourced from reference TRBV25-1 and TRBJ1-1, is EADIYQTPRYLVIGTGKKITLECSQTMGHDKMYWYQQDPGMELHLIHYSYGVNSTEKGDLSSESTVSRIRTEHFPLTLESARPSHTSQYLCASSDWVVSLGGAFFGQGTRLTVV.

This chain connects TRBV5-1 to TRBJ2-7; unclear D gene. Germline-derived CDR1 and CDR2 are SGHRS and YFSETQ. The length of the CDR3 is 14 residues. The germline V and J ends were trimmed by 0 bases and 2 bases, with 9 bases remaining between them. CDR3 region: CASSLGLTAYEQYF. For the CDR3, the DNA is TGCGCCAGCAGCTTGGGACTCACAGCCTACGAGCAGTACTTC.

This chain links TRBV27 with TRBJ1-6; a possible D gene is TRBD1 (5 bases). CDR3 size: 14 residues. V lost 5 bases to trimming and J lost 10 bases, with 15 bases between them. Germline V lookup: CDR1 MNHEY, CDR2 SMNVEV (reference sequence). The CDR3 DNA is TGTGCCAGCAGTACCTTGGTGGGGGTCTCACCCCTCCACTTT. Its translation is CASSTLVGVSPLHF.

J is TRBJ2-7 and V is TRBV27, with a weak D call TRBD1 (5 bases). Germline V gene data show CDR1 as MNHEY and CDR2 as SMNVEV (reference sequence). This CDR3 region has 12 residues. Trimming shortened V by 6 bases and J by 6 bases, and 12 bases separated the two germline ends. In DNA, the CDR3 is TGTGCCAGCAGCGTTCTAAGGGGCGAGCAGTACTTC. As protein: CASSVLRGEQYF.

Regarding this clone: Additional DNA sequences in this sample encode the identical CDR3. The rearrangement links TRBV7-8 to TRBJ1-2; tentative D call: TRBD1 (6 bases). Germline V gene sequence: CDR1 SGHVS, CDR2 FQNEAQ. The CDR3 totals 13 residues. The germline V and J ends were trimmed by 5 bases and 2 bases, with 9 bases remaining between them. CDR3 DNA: TGTGCCAGCAGCCCTGACAGGAACTATGGCTACACCTTC. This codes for CASSPDRNYGYTF.

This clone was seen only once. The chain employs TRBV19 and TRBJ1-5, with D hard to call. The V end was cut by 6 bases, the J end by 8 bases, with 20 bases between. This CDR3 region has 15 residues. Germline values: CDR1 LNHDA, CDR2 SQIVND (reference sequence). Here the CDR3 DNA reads TGTGCCAGTAGGCCTTACCGGGAGCCGGGGAAGCCCCAGCATTTT. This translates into CASRPYREPGKPQHF.

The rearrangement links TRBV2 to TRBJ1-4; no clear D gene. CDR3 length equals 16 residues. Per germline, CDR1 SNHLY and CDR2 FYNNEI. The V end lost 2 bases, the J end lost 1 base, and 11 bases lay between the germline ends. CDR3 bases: TGTGCCAGCAGTGAAAGGTCAGGCAGAACTAATGAAAAACTGTTTTTT. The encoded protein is CASSERSGRTNEKLFF.

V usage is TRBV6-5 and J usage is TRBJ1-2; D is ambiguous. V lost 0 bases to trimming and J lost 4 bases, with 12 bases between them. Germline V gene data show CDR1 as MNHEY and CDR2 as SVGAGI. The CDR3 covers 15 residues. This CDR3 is CASSYSAQYPYGYTF. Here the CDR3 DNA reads TGTGCCAGCAGTTACTCGGCACAGTACCCCTATGGCTACACCTTC.

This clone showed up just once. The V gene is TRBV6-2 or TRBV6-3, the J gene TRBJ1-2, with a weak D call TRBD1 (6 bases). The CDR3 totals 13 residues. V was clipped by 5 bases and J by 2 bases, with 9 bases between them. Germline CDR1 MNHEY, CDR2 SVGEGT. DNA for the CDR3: TGTGCCAGCAGTGAGGGGGAAAACTATGGCTACACCTTC. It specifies CASSEGENYGYTF.

CDR3 sequence: CASSAPGPNEAFF. In nucleotides, the CDR3 is TGTGCCAGCAGCGCCCCCGGGCCGAATGAAGCTTTCTTT. V and J are TRBV9 and TRBJ1-1; no firm D call. V lost 3 bases to trimming and J lost 7 bases, with 13 bases between them. In germline, CDR1 is SGDLS, CDR2 YYNGEE. The CDR3 sequence is 13 residues long.

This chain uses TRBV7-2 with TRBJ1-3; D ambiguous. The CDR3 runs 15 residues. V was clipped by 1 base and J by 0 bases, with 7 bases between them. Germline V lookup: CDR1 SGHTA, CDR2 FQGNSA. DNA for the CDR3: TGTGCCAGCAGCTTAGGCAGGCTCTCTGGAAACACCATATATTTT. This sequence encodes CASSLGRLSGNTIYF.

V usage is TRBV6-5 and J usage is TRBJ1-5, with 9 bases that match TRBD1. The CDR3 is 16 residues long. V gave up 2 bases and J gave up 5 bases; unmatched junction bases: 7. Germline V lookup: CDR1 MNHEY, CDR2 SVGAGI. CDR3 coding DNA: TGTGCCAGCAGTTACAGACGTACAGGGGGCTATCAGCCCCAGCATTTT. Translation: CASSYRRTGGYQPQHF.

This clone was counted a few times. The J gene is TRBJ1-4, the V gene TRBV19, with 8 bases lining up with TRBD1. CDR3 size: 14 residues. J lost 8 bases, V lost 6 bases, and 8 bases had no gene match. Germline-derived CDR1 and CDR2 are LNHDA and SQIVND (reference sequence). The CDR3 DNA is TGTGCCAGTAGCGGACAGGGTTTAAGGGAAAAACTGTTTTTT. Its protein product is CASSGQGLREKLFF. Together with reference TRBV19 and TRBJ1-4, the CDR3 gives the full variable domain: DGGITQSPKYLFRKEGQNVTLSCEQNLNHDAMYWYRQDPGQGLRLIYYSQIVNDFQKGDIAEGYSVSREKKESFPLTVTSAQKNPTAFYLCASSGQGLREKLFFGSGTQLSVL.

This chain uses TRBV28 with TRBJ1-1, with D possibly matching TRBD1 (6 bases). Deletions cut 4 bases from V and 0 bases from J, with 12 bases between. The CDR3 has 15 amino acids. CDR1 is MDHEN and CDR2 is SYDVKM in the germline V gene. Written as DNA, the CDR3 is TGTGCCAGCAGTTCTAACAGGGATATGAACACTGAAGCTTTCTTT. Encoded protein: CASSSNRDMNTEAFF. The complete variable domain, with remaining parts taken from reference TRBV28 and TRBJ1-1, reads DVKVTQSSRYLVKRTGEKVFLECVQDMDHENMFWYRQDPGLGLRLIYFSYDVKMKEKGDIPEGYSVSREKKERFSLILESASTNQTSMYLCASSSNRDMNTEAFFGQGTRLTVV.

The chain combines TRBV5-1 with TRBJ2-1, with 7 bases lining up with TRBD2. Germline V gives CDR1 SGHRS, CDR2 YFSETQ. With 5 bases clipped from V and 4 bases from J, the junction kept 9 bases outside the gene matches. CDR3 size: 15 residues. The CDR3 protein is CASRYPSGPYNEQFF. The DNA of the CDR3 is TGCGCCAGCAGATACCCTAGCGGTCCGTACAATGAGCAGTTCTTC.

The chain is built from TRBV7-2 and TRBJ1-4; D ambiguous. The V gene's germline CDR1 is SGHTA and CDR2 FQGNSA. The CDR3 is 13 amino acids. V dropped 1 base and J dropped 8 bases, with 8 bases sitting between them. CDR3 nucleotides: TGTGCCAGCAGCTTAGATCACGGGGAAAAACTGTTTTTT. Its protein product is CASSLDHGEKLFF.

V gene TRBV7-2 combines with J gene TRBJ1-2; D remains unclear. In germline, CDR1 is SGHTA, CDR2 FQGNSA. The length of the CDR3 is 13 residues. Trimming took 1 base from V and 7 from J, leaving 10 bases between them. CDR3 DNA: TGTGCCAGCAGCTTAGAGGTGTGGGCTGGCTACACCTTC. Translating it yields CASSLEVWAGYTF.

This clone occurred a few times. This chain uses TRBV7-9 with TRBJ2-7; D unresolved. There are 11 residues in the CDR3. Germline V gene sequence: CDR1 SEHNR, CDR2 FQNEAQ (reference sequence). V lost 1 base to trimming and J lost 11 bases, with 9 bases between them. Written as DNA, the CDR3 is TGTGCCAGCAGCTTAGAGGTCAGCAAGTACTTC. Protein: CASSLEVSKYF.

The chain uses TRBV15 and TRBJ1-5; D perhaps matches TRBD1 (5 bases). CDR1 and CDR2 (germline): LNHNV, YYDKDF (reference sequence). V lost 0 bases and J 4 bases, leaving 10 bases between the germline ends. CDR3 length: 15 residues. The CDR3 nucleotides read TGTGCCACCAGCAGAGATCGGGGCAATAATCAGCCCCAGCATTTT. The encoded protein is CATSRDRGNNQPQHF.

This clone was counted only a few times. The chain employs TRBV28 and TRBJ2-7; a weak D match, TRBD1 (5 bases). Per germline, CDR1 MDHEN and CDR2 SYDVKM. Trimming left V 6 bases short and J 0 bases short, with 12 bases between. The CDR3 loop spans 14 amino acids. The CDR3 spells CASRDILTSYEQYF. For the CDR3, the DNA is TGTGCCAGCAGGGACATACTCACCTCCTACGAGCAGTACTTC.

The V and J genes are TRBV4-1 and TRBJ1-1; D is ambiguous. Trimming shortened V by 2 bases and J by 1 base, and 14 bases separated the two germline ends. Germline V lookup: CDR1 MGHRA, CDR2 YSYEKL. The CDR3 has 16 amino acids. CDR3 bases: TGCGCCAGCAGCCAATATAGTGGCAGCGAGAACACTGAAGCTTTCTTT. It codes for CASSQYSGSENTEAFF.

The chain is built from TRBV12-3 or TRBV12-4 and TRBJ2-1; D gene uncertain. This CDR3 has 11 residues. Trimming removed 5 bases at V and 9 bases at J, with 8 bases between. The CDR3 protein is CASSDGVEQFF. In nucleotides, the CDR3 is TGTGCCAGCAGTGACGGAGTTGAGCAGTTCTTC.